These 29 T cell receptor beta chains were sequenced from one sample in a study of T cell clusters in autoimmune cytopenias. TRB amplification used 200 to 250 ng of peripheral blood genomic DNA. TRB rearrangements were amplified by touch-down multiplex PCR with mixed TRB-A/B primers. TCRdb reanalyzed the multiplex PCR reads and collapses them to one entry per CDR3 protein, without DNA. The ten most abundant clones cover around 3.5% of a sample with about 15,000 distinct CDR3 sequences. Another study also made use of these data, one on T cell repertoires in aging, cancer and after chemotherapy.

The sequenced material came from peripheral blood. These receptors all stem from a human donor in good health.

This chain uses TRBV11-3 with TRBJ2-7; checking the TCRdb D call of TRBD1 is not possible without DNA. The length of the CDR3 is 15 residues. The germline V gene has CDR1 SGHNT and CDR2 YENEEA. CDR3 protein: CASSPDSTRADEQYF.

Judged by frequency, this clonotype is medium-sized. CDR3 sequence reads: CSVKGFSGSNVLTF. This rearrangement joins TRBV29-1 to TRBJ2-6. The CDR3 extends over 14 amino acids. In germline, CDR1 is SQVTM, CDR2 ANQGSEA. Based on the CDR3 plus reference TRBV29-1 and TRBJ2-6, the full variable domain is SAVISQKPSRDICQRGTSLTIQCQVDSQVTMMFWYRQQPGQSLTLIATANQGSEATYESGFVIDKFPISRPNLTFSTLTVSNMSPEDSSIYLCSVKGFSGSNVLTFGAGSRLTVL.

In terms of frequency, this clonotype is medium-sized. The chain uses TRBV11-3 and TRBJ2-7; TCRdb names TRBD2, which stays unverified in the absence of DNA. There are 15 residues in the CDR3. The germline V gene has CDR1 SGHNT and CDR2 YENEEA. Here the CDR3 reads CASSLVAGSYYEQYF. Using reference TRBV11-3 and TRBJ2-7 for the parts outside the CDR3, the full variable domain is EAGVVQSPRYKIIEKKQPVAFWCNPISGHNTLYWYLQNLGQGPELLIRYENEEAVDDSQLPKDRFSAERLKGVDSTLKIQPAELGDSAVYLCASSLVAGSYYEQYFGPGTRLTVT.

This chain connects TRBV30 to TRBJ2-2; the TRBD1 assignment by TCRdb is unverifiable without DNA. The CDR3 covers 14 residues. The germline V gene encodes CDR1 GTSNPN and CDR2 SVGIG (reference sequence). This chain's CDR3 is CASYRGQNTGELFF.

The rearrangement joins TRBV6-6 to TRBJ2-3. This CDR3 has 13 residues. CDR1 is MNHNY, CDR2 SVGAGI, per germline (reference sequence). The chain's CDR3 is CASSYGVRDTQYF.

The V and J genes are TRBV27 and TRBJ2-5; TCRdb selects TRBD1, and the lack of DNA leaves this call unchecked. Germline V gene data show CDR1 as MNHEY and CDR2 as SMNVEV (reference sequence). This CDR3 contains 13 residues. CDR3 in amino acids: CASSFPLGGEQYF.

This chain's CDR3 is CASSLTVAEEQFF. This chain connects TRBV11-3 to TRBJ2-1; absent DNA, TCRdb's TRBD1 call cannot be checked. The CDR3 has 13 residues. The germline V gene encodes CDR1 SGHNT and CDR2 YENEEA.

This sequence joins TRBV11-3 and TRBJ2-2; TCRdb gives TRBD2 as the D gene, but with no DNA this cannot be confirmed. The CDR3 has 16 amino acids. Germline V gene data show CDR1 as SGHNT and CDR2 as YENEEA. CDR3 amino acids: CASSPSEGLHTGELFF.

This chain joins TRBV30 and TRBJ2-5; the TCRdb D gene call, TRBD2, has no DNA to confirm it. This CDR3 has 14 amino acids. Germline values: CDR1 GTSNPN, CDR2 SVGIG (reference sequence). The CDR3: CAWGLGLGRETQYF.

The CDR3 is CASSIRVYNEQFF. The chain uses TRBV19 and TRBJ2-1; TCRdb calls TRBD1, which cannot be checked without DNA. This CDR3 region has 13 residues. Germline V lookup: CDR1 LNHDA, CDR2 SQIVND (reference sequence).

The V call is TRBV13, the J call TRBJ2-7; the TRBD2 assignment by TCRdb is unverifiable without DNA. Germline lookup yields CDR1 PRHDT and CDR2 FYEKMQ (reference sequence). This CDR3 spans 14 amino acids. CDR3 amino acids: CASSLGVGGYEQYF.

This rearrangement joins TRBV19 to TRBJ2-7; TCRdb proposes TRBD2, but this gene call is untestable without DNA. There are 14 residues in the CDR3. Looked up from germline, CDR1 is LNHDA and CDR2 is SQIVND (reference sequence). CDR3 amino acids: CASSIGTAAYEQYF.

This CDR3 is CASSIVEGGKWKLFF. V and J are TRBV19 and TRBJ1-4; the D gene TCRdb calls, TRBD1, cannot be checked with no DNA. Germline V lookup: CDR1 LNHDA, CDR2 SQIVND (reference sequence). CDR3 length equals 15 residues.

This clonotype counts as medium-sized by frequency. The chain couples TRBV29-1 to TRBJ2-6; as DNA is missing, the TRBD2 call by TCRdb cannot be tested. The V gene's germline CDR1 is SQVTM and CDR2 ANQGSEA. The CDR3 is 18 amino acids. Here the CDR3 reads CSVEDRLAGEAGANVLTF.

This clonotype is labeled medium-sized based on frequency. The chain combines TRBV11-3 with TRBJ2-7; TCRdb outputs TRBD2, but without DNA this stays unchecked. Germline CDR1 and CDR2: SGHNT and YENEEA. The CDR3 is 15 amino acids. The CDR3 spells CASSSRDSLGREQYF. Together with reference TRBV11-3 and TRBJ2-7, the CDR3 gives the full variable domain: EAGVVQSPRYKIIEKKQPVAFWCNPISGHNTLYWYLQNLGQGPELLIRYENEEAVDDSQLPKDRFSAERLKGVDSTLKIQPAELGDSAVYLCASSSRDSLGREQYFGPGTRLTVT.

This rearrangement joins TRBV18 to TRBJ1-2. Germline V gene data show CDR1 as KGHSH and CDR2 as LQKENI. The CDR3 is 14 amino acids. The chain's CDR3 is CASSPGGLNYGYTF.

The chain couples TRBV5-1 to TRBJ1-5. The CDR3 consists of 12 residues. The germline gives CDR1 SGHRS, CDR2 YFSETQ. The CDR3 loop reads CASSLDGQPQHF.

J is TRBJ2-7 and V is TRBV6-5; TCRdb's D call, TRBD1, is unchecked because there is no DNA. The CDR3 is 16 residues long. Germline V gives CDR1 MNHEY, CDR2 SVGAGI. CDR3 in amino acids: CASSFPGTGGRGEQYF.

The rearrangement links TRBV27 to TRBJ1-1. Germline CDR1 MNHEY, CDR2 SMNVEV (reference sequence). There are 14 residues in the CDR3. The CDR3: CASCRGITCTEAFF.

The chain is built from TRBV20-1 and TRBJ2-3; the D call of TRBD1 rests on TCRdb alone, since no DNA is present to check it. The germline V gene has CDR1 DFQATT and CDR2 SNEGSKA (reference sequence). The CDR3 consists of 15 residues. The CDR3: CSIYRASGRSDTQYF.

This chain uses TRBV15 with TRBJ2-2. This CDR3 region has 17 residues. From germline, CDR1 is LNHNV and CDR2 YYDKDF (reference sequence). The CDR3 sequence is CATSRDKGALNTGELFF.

V usage is TRBV18 and J usage is TRBJ2-2; the TCRdb call, TRBD2, lacks DNA for checking. CDR3 length: 17 residues. CDR1 is KGHSH and CDR2 is LQKENI in the germline V gene. Here the CDR3 reads CASSPLAGGGNTGELFF. Full variable domain (missing parts from reference TRBV18 and TRBJ2-2): NAGVMQNPRHLVRRRGQEARLRCSPMKGHSHVYWYRQLPEEGLKFMVYLQKENIIDESGMPKERFSAEFPKEGPSILRIQQVVRGDSAAYFCASSPLAGGGNTGELFFGEGSRLTVL.

The J gene is TRBJ1-4, the V gene TRBV6-5; TCRdb designates TRBD1, a call that cannot be tested without DNA. Germline V gene data show CDR1 as MNHEY and CDR2 as SVGAGI. CDR3 length: 14 residues. The CDR3 protein is CASSYVAGDEKLFF.

The chain joins TRBV27 to TRBJ2-1. CDR1 and CDR2 from the germline V gene are MNHEY and SMNVEV (reference sequence). The CDR3 sequence is 13 residues long. The CDR3 reads CASSRGSYNEQFF.

The genes are TRBV15 and TRBJ2-2; the TCRdb call, TRBD2, lacks DNA for checking. CDR3 length: 15 amino acids. Germline assignment: CDR1 LNHNV and CDR2 YYDKDF (reference sequence). CDR3 amino acids: CATSGGRAGSGELFF.

The rearrangement joins TRBV27 to TRBJ2-3; as DNA is missing, the TRBD2 call by TCRdb cannot be tested. The CDR3 covers 19 residues. CDR1 and CDR2 from the germline V gene are MNHEY and SMNVEV (reference sequence). The CDR3: CASSLRPSRDYKSTDTQYF.

By frequency, this clonotype registers medium-sized (0.01 to 0.1%). The V gene is TRBV11-1, the J gene TRBJ2-3; the TCRdb D gene call, TRBD2, has no DNA to confirm it. Per the germline V gene, CDR1 is SGHAT and CDR2 is FQDESV (reference sequence). CDR3 length equals 13 residues. The CDR3 sequence is CASSPPRADTQYF.

The chain uses TRBV5-6 and TRBJ2-3. CDR1 is SGHDT, CDR2 YYEEEE, per germline. The CDR3 has 14 residues. The CDR3: CASSLGAGTDTQYF.

This clonotype ranks as medium-sized (0.01 to 0.1%) in terms of frequency. The rearrangement links TRBV15 to TRBJ2-5; lacking DNA, the TRBD1 call made by TCRdb goes unchecked. CDR3 length: 17 residues. The V gene's germline CDR1 is LNHNV and CDR2 YYDKDF (reference sequence). CDR3 residues: CATSSLGQGVLQETQYF.